This TCR beta chain was identified in a study of T cell repertoires in cytomegalovirus infection (dated by TCRdb to the late 2010s). Describing the broader study: Donor HLA type was relevant to the analysis, as public TCR beta signatures indicated carriage of CMV infection together with the matching HLA type.

Only a few counts were recorded for this clonotype. Its specific antigen is unknown. Base qualities are missing; no much larger clone stands one base away. What the research found in general, with its limitations: Carriers of CMV infection plus the relevant HLA type were discriminated by the cumulative frequency of public TCR beta family members in the study cohort and in an independent approximately 400-donor cohort. The ex vivo response was dominated by HLA-C-restricted CMV-specific TCR beta clonotypes, which also provided the single most frequent clonotype in two of eight donors.

The run used an Illumina HiSeq 1500. TCRdb reanalyzed the raw reads on its own, using fastp at Q25 for trimming and MiXCR for clone calling, and kept in-frame beta chains. Each entry merges the rows of one CDR3 protein and shows their most common DNA and genes. In this sample the table shows 200,000 to 250,000 distinct CDR3 sequences, approximately 24% of which occur a single time. The ten top clones hold around a sixth of the sample. As encoded in the germline V gene, CDR1 is MDHEN while CDR2 is SYDVKM. The CDR3 runs 11 residues from the cysteine to the phenylalanine. Just CDR3 DNA is preserved here, 33 bases in frame from base 1. At the junction V is shortened by 6 bases and J by 7 bases, with 9 bases in between.

This TCR was recovered from a human donor in good health (CMV status not recorded). Some clones in this sample may be carry-over from other donors' samples. The sample taken for sequencing was CD8+ T cells from PBMCs. The rearranged chain carries TRBV28 and TRBJ1-1; the D segment cannot be called with confidence. In nucleotides, the sequence is TGTGCCAGCAGATGGGTCGGTGAAGCTTTCTTT. Its protein is CASRWVGEAFF.